This T cell receptor beta chain originates from a study of blood T cell repertoires in COVID-19. Study as a whole: Donors in the United States, Italy and Spain gave samples during acute or convalescent COVID-19.

Original analysis: For nucleated cells, counts were estimated from reference gene primer amplification. TCRdb keeps only in-frame clones here, not all; method: immunoSEQ multiplex PCR. That table furnishes V, J and clone size, whereas the DNA furnished D and trimming. Of 90,000 to 150,000 clones in the sample, about four fifths are singletons; the top ten hold under 5%. In germline, CDR1 is SGHTA, CDR2 FQGNSA. V shed 5 bases, J shed 2 bases, and the junction held 4 bases outside the gene matches. CDR3 length equals 15 residues. The sequenced sample consisted of peripheral blood. The TCR originated in a woman aged 80 or over with acute or convalescent COVID-19. This chain joins TRBV7-2 and TRBJ2-3; 10 positions agree with TRBD2. CDR3 amino acids: CASSPAGGFTDTQYF. The CDR3, as DNA: TGTGCCAGCAGCCCAGCGGGAGGGTTCACAGATACGCAGTATTTT.